Below are 2 T cell receptor beta chains sequenced from a single sample in a study of OX40 agonist ivuxolimab in advanced cancers. Profiling relied on immunoSEQ multiplex PCR, and the TCRdb table lists in-frame clones only, not all of them. Seen here are 150,000 to 170,000 clones, around 94% observed once, and the top ten hold around 0.28%. This sample comprised CD4+ or CD8+ T cells sorted from blood, obtained in a trial of the OX40 agonist ivuxolimab. The receptors stem from an adult with an advanced solid tumor such as melanoma, head and neck, liver or kidney cancer.

Only one count was recorded for this clone. This sequence joins TRBV9 and TRBJ1-1, with unresolved D. Germline CDR1 SGDLS, CDR2 YYNGEE. This CDR3 has 13 residues. V lost 0 bases, J lost 5 bases, and 8 bases lay in between. The CDR3 region is CASSVGQETEAFF. CDR3 sequence (DNA): TGTGCCAGCAGCGTAGGTCAGGAAACTGAAGCTTTCTTT.

V usage is TRBV27 and J usage is TRBJ2-2, with 10 bases identical to TRBD2. The CDR3 consists of 17 residues. With V trimmed by 4 bases and J by 4 bases, 9 bases remained unmatched. The V gene's germline CDR1 is MNHEY and CDR2 SMNVEV (reference sequence). The CDR3: CASSSRILAGSTGELFF. In nucleotides, the CDR3 is TGTGCCAGCAGTTCCCGTATACTAGCGGGGAGCACCGGGGAGCTGTTTTTT.